What follows are 27 T cell receptor beta chains derived from one specimen sequenced in a study of Tregs in tolerant kidney transplant recipients. The table came from immunoSEQ multiplex PCR; TCRdb's copy has only in-frame clones and leaves some out. The sample consists of about 240,000 clones, around 81% of them appearing once. The material sequenced was CD4+ T cells from blood. Receptor source: a human donor in good health.

The V gene is TRBV6-5, the J gene TRBJ1-2; 8 bases are a match to TRBD1. Germline V gives CDR1 MNHEY, CDR2 SVGAGI. The CDR3 contains 15 residues. Trimming cost V 7 bases and J 4 bases; bases outside gene matches: 11. CDR3 protein: CASMPQVTGVYGYTF. The CDR3 nucleotides read TGTGCCAGCATGCCCCAGGTGACAGGGGTCTATGGCTACACCTTC.

This clone was recorded once. The rearrangement links TRBV18 to TRBJ1-5, with 8 bases fitting TRBD1. The CDR3 sequence is 15 residues long. Per germline, CDR1 KGHSH and CDR2 LQKENI. J was trimmed by 6 bases and V by 3 bases; bases with no gene match: 7. The CDR3 bases are TGTGCCAGCTCACCCACGACAGGGGAGGGTCAGCCCCAGCATTTT. Encoded protein: CASSPTTGEGQPQHF.

This clone has a single count. The chain uses TRBV9 and TRBJ2-5, with TRBD1 matching over 9 bases. CDR1 and CDR2 (germline): SGDLS, YYNGEE. V was pared by 3 bases and J by 2 bases, with 8 bases of the junction left unmatched. The length of the CDR3 is 16 residues. CDR3 loop: CASSAQRDRVQETQYF. CDR3 in DNA: TGTGCCAGCAGCGCACAGCGGGACAGGGTGCAAGAGACCCAGTACTTC.

This clone was picked up a small number of times. V is TRBV11-2 and J is TRBJ2-7, with D unresolved. Germline CDR1 is SGHAT and CDR2 is FQNNGV. V shed 5 bases and J shed 5 bases, with 16 bases lying between them. The CDR3 sequence is 14 residues long. The CDR3 loop reads CASSRSSSPDEQYF. The CDR3 coding sequence is TGTGCCAGCAGCAGAAGTAGTTCCCCGGACGAGCAGTACTTC.

The chain is built from TRBV18 and TRBJ2-1; the match to TRBD2 covers 11 bases. This CDR3 has 16 residues. The V and J ends lost 3 bases and 2 bases, in that order; junction bases with no gene match: 3. CDR1 is KGHSH and CDR2 is LQKENI in the germline V gene. The CDR3 sequence is CASSPPSGGPYNEQFF. CDR3 sequence (DNA): TGTGCCAGCTCACCCCCTAGCGGGGGGCCCTACAATGAGCAGTTCTTC.

The chain couples TRBV5-1 to TRBJ2-5; 14 bases match TRBD2. The CDR3 length is 17 residues. Losses at the gene ends were 0 bases for V and 5 bases for J; bases not matched to a gene: 6. Per germline, CDR1 SGHRS and CDR2 YFSETQ. The CDR3 coding sequence is TGCGCCAGCAGCTTGGGACTAGCGGGGGGGCCGAGCGAGACCCAGTACTTC. The encoded protein is CASSLGLAGGPSETQYF. The variable domain in full, with the rest retrieved from reference TRBV5-1 and TRBJ2-5, is KAGVTQTPRYLIKTRGQQVTLSCSPISGHRSVSWYQQTPGQGLQFLFEYFSETQRNKGNFPGRFSGRQFSNSRSEMNVSTLELGDSALYLCASSLGLAGGPSETQYFGPGTRLLVL.

The chain recombines TRBV5-1 with TRBJ1-1; D is unresolved. This CDR3 spans 13 amino acids. V gave up 3 bases and J gave up 5 bases, with 11 bases separating them. Germline loops: CDR1 SGHRS, CDR2 YFSETQ. The CDR3 bases are TGCGCCAGCAGCTCGGACGTGGGAACTGAAGCTTTCTTT. Translation gives CASSSDVGTEAFF.

V usage is TRBV6-1 and J usage is TRBJ1-1; no clear D gene. CDR1 and CDR2 from the germline V gene are MNHNS and SASEGT. The CDR3 contains 12 residues. Trimming stripped 6 bases from V and 1 base from J, with 6 bases between. In nucleotides, the CDR3 is TGTGCCAGCAGGTGGCAGAACACTGAAGCTTTCTTT. Protein: CASRWQNTEAFF.

The rearrangement uses TRBV6-8 and TRBJ2-7, with 11 nucleotides matching TRBD2. Looked up from germline, CDR1 is MNHGY and CDR2 is SAAAGT. With 6 bases clipped from V and 5 bases from J, the junction kept 12 bases outside the gene matches. The CDR3 contains 16 residues. CDR3 in amino acids: CASSQITSGRINEQYF. As DNA, the CDR3 is TGTGCCAGCAGCCAAATAACTAGCGGGAGAATCAACGAGCAGTACTTC.

This clone has just one count. The chain is built from TRBV15 and TRBJ2-5; TRBD1 matches at 8 bases. This CDR3 spans 16 amino acids. The ends lost 4 bases at V and 5 bases at J; junction bases unmatched: 12. CDR1 LNHNV and CDR2 YYDKDF come from the germline V gene (reference sequence). The CDR3 coding sequence is TGTGCCACCAGCACGAACCGGGGCAGGGGGCGGGAGACCCAGTACTTC. Protein product: CATSTNRGRGRETQYF.

This clone was counted only a few times. The rearrangement uses TRBV11-2 and TRBJ2-2, with a possible D match to TRBD2 (6 bases). V dropped 6 bases and J dropped 5 bases, with 10 bases sitting between them. This CDR3 has 13 amino acids. Germline assignment: CDR1 SGHAT and CDR2 FQNNGV. CDR3 sequence reads: CASRSTSTGELFF. The CDR3 DNA is TGTGCCAGCAGATCGACTAGTACCGGGGAGCTGTTTTTT. The whole variable domain, remainder taken from reference TRBV11-2 and TRBJ2-2, is EAGVAQSPRYKIIEKRQSVAFWCNPISGHATLYWYQQILGQGPKLLIQFQNNGVVDDSQLPKDRFSAERLKGVDSTLKIQPAKLEDSAVYLCASRSTSTGELFFGEGSRLTVL.

Details on this clone: Other DNA sequences within the sample encode an identical CDR3. The V and J genes are TRBV10-3 and TRBJ2-3; D unclear. Trimming stripped 0 bases from V and 1 base from J, with 8 bases between. Germline V gene lookup returns CDR1 ENHRY and CDR2 SYGVKD. The CDR3 totals 15 residues. CDR3: CAISESRRGTDTQYF. The CDR3 nucleotides are TGTGCCATCAGTGAGTCTCGAAGAGGCACAGATACGCAGTATTTT.

The chain has TRBV6-1 and TRBJ2-4; D may be TRBD1 (6 bases). The CDR3 runs 12 residues. The V gene lost 4 bases and the J gene lost 8 bases, with 9 bases spanning the gap. Germline V gene sequence: CDR1 MNHNS, CDR2 SASEGT. For the CDR3, the DNA is TGTGCCAGCAGTGTCAAGGGGGACATTCAGTACTTC. Translated, it gives CASSVKGDIQYF.

V is TRBV18 and J is TRBJ1-2, with TRBD1 matching 12 bases. There are 15 residues in the CDR3. Unmatched junction bases numbered 2, after V lost 3 bases and J lost 3 bases. Germline values: CDR1 KGHSH, CDR2 LQKENI. This CDR3 reads CASSPWDRGHYGYTF. The CDR3 DNA sequence: TGTGCCAGCTCACCCTGGGACAGGGGGCACTATGGCTACACCTTC.

This sequence joins TRBV7-9 and TRBJ1-1; 12 bases fit TRBD1. The CDR3 is 14 amino acids. V shed 6 bases and J 3 bases; nucleotides not matched to a gene: 2. The germline V gene has CDR1 SEHNR and CDR2 FQNEAQ (reference sequence). The CDR3 region is CASRRDRGHTEAFF. CDR3 nucleotide sequence: TGTGCCAGCAGGCGGGACAGGGGGCACACTGAAGCTTTCTTT.

CDR3 coding DNA: TGTGCCAGCAGCCGGGACGGTAGCAATCAGCCCCAGCATTTT. This codes for CASSRDGSNQPQHF. The gene calls are TRBV7-8 and TRBJ1-5, with a weak D call TRBD1 (5 bases). Germline V gene lookup returns CDR1 SGHVS and CDR2 FQNEAQ. V lost 5 bases, J lost 0 bases, and 8 bases lay in between. The CDR3 spans 14 residues.

The chain has TRBV6-1 and TRBJ2-7; the match to TRBD1 covers 7 bases. Germline V gene sequence: CDR1 MNHNS, CDR2 SASEGT. V dropped 4 bases and J dropped 7; count of bases not matched to a gene: 10. CDR3 length: 14 amino acids. The DNA of the CDR3 is TGTGCCAGCAGTGGTAGAGGGGGCACGGGTGAGCAGTACTTC. Residues: CASSGRGGTGEQYF.

This clone has a handful of counts. At one boundary the junction diverges from the germline segment, which might be a read error. This sequence joins TRBV7-8 and TRBJ2-7; a weak D match, TRBD2 (7 bases). This CDR3 has 15 amino acids. The germline V gene encodes CDR1 SGHVS and CDR2 FQNEAQ. This CDR3 is CASSLGGGGLYEQYF. DNA of the CDR3: TGTGCCAGCAGTTTAGGTGGCGGGGGCCTATACGAGCAGTACTTC.

The rearrangement uses TRBV7-9 and TRBJ1-2; D uncertain. This CDR3 is 13 amino acids long. CDR1 SEHNR and CDR2 FQNEAQ come from the germline V gene (reference sequence). V lost 3 bases and J 1 base, leaving 6 bases between the germline ends. The CDR3 protein is CASSFPNNYGYTF. CDR3 nucleotides: TGTGCCAGCAGCTTTCCAAATAACTATGGCTACACCTTC.

The rearrangement links TRBV11-2 to TRBJ2-7; 7 positions match TRBD2. CDR1 is SGHAT, CDR2 FQNNGV, per germline. The CDR3 contains 15 residues. V lost 4 bases to trimming and J lost 7 bases; unmatched junction nucleotides: 13. The CDR3 sequence: CASSSRGPSGVEQYF. CDR3 coding DNA: TGTGCCAGCAGCTCGCGAGGCCCCAGCGGGGTTGAGCAGTACTTC.

J is TRBJ1-5 and V is TRBV18, with a weak D call TRBD1 (6 bases). V lost 2 bases to trimming and J lost 0 bases, with 8 bases between them. CDR3 length: 15 residues. Germline CDR1 reads KGHSH; CDR2 reads LQKENI. For the CDR3, the DNA is TGTGCCAGCTCACCAGGACAGAATAGCAATCAGCCCCAGCATTTT. Translating it yields CASSPGQNSNQPQHF. Complete variable domain (other parts from reference TRBV18 and TRBJ1-5): NAGVMQNPRHLVRRRGQEARLRCSPMKGHSHVYWYRQLPEEGLKFMVYLQKENIIDESGMPKERFSAEFPKEGPSILRIQQVVRGDSAAYFCASSPGQNSNQPQHFGDGTRLSIL.

This clone was recorded only once. This chain links TRBV7-8 with TRBJ1-2, with TRBD1 matching over 8 bases. J lost 0 bases, V lost 8 bases, and 5 bases had no gene match. Per germline, CDR1 SGHVS and CDR2 FQNEAQ. The CDR3 has 14 residues. As DNA, the CDR3 is TGTGCCAGCCAGAGGACAGGGTCTAACTATGGCTACACCTTC. This sequence encodes CASQRTGSNYGYTF. Full variable domain (rest looked up from reference TRBV7-8 and TRBJ1-2): GAGVSQSPRYKVAKRGQDVALRCDPISGHVSLFWYQQALGQGPEFLTYFQNEAQLDKSGLPSDRFFAERPEGSVSTLKIQRTQQEDSAVYLCASQRTGSNYGYTFGSGTRLTVV.

The chain's CDR3 is CASSTHLAGGETQYF. CDR3 nucleotide sequence: TGTGCCAGCAGTACCCACCTAGCGGGGGGTGAGACCCAGTACTTC. V is TRBV25-1 and J is TRBJ2-5; 11 bases agree with TRBD2. Unmatched junction bases numbered 7, after V lost 5 bases and J lost 5 bases. The germline gives CDR1 MGHDK, CDR2 SYGVNS. The CDR3 spans 15 residues.

The V gene is TRBV6-6, the J gene TRBJ2-7, with D possibly being TRBD1 (6 bases). V lost 5 bases and J 3 bases, leaving 14 bases between the germline ends. The V gene's germline CDR1 is MNHNY and CDR2 SVGAGI (reference sequence). This CDR3 has 14 residues. CDR3 DNA: TGTGCCAGCAGTGGGTCCCGGACAGTCTACGAGCAGTACTTC. As protein: CASSGSRTVYEQYF.

This clone has a single count. The chain carries TRBV7-9 and TRBJ2-7, with unresolved D. This CDR3 is built from 14 residues. With 3 bases removed from V and 5 bases from J, the gap between germline ends came to 14 bases. The germline gives CDR1 SEHNR, CDR2 FQNEAQ (reference sequence). As DNA, the CDR3 is TGTGCCAGCAGCTTGCTGGGTCCTCCCCACGAGCAGTACTTC. It codes for CASSLLGPPHEQYF.

V usage is TRBV18 and J usage is TRBJ1-1, with D possibly being TRBD1 (5 bases). This CDR3 is 14 amino acids long. The V end was cut by 3 bases, the J end by 6 bases, with 14 bases between. Looked up from germline, CDR1 is KGHSH and CDR2 is LQKENI. Here the CDR3 reads CASSPNSGLSEAFF. The CDR3 coding sequence is TGTGCCAGCTCACCCAATTCAGGGTTATCTGAAGCTTTCTTT.

V gene TRBV21-1 combines with J gene TRBJ1-1. TRBV21-1 is assigned pseudogene status. This CDR3 has 16 residues. Written as DNA, the CDR3 is TGTGCCAGCAGCAACACTAAAATCGTGGGGAACACTGAAGCTTTCTTT. It is translated as CASSNTKIVGNTEAFF.